These 9 T cell receptor beta chains came from one sample sequenced in a study of T cells after posttransplantation cyclophosphamide. Cells defined as naive were viable CD3+CD4+ or CD3+CD8+ and CCR7+CD45RA+CD45RO-CD95-CD27+CD28+. Produced via immunoSEQ multiplex PCR; TCRdb's table is partial and in-frame only. The repertoire holds some 20,000 clones, with 95% to 98% as singletons. Input material: naive CD4+ T cells sorted from PBMCs. The origin of the receptors is a middle-aged man in good health, CMV-negative, and a related stem cell transplant donor.

The J gene is TRBJ1-4, the V gene TRBV11-2; 8 bases map to TRBD1. The CDR3 spans 17 residues. After removal of 1 base from V and 3 bases from J, the junction contained 7 bases not matched to a gene. Germline V gene sequence: CDR1 SGHAT, CDR2 FQNNGV. CDR3 in DNA: TGTGCCAGCAGCTTAGGGGGACAGGAGCGACCTAATGAAAAACTGTTTTTT. Translating gives CASSLGGQERPNEKLFF. Combining the CDR3 with reference TRBV11-2 and TRBJ1-4 gives the whole variable domain EAGVAQSPRYKIIEKRQSVAFWCNPISGHATLYWYQQILGQGPKLLIQFQNNGVVDDSQLPKDRFSAERLKGVDSTLKIQPAKLEDSAVYLCASSLGGQERPNEKLFFGSGTQLSVL.

The chain couples TRBV2 to TRBJ2-2, with D possibly being TRBD2 (7 bases). Per the germline V gene, CDR1 is SNHLY and CDR2 is FYNNEI. The germline V and J ends were trimmed by 7 bases and 6 bases, with 15 bases remaining between them. The CDR3 extends over 14 amino acids. The CDR3 bases are TGTGCCAGCAAGGGGGGAGGGCGGCCCGGGGAGCTGTTTTTT. Residues: CASKGGGRPGELFF.

The chain joins TRBV19 to TRBJ1-4; TRBD1 is a possible D gene (5 bases). CDR1 and CDR2 from the germline V gene are LNHDA and SQIVND (reference sequence). The CDR3 has 12 amino acids. V gave up 7 bases and J gave up 8 bases, with 11 bases separating them. The CDR3 region is CASNQGGEKLFF. The DNA for the CDR3 is TGTGCCAGTAACCAGGGAGGAGAAAAACTGTTTTTT.

The chain links TRBV10-3 to TRBJ2-3; 10 nucleotides agree with TRBD2. The V segment lost 7 bases and the J segment 0 bases; nucleotides outside the gene matches: 7. The CDR3 runs to 16 residues. Germline CDR1 is ENHRY and CDR2 is SYGVKD. The CDR3 nucleotides read TGTGCCATCATGAGCGGGACTAGCGTTAGCACAGATACGCAGTATTTT. Protein: CAIMSGTSVSTDTQYF.

This chain joins TRBV18 and TRBJ2-3, with TRBD2 identical over 12 bases. V shed 3 bases, J shed 1 base, and the junction held 2 bases outside the gene matches. The CDR3 loop spans 16 amino acids. Per germline, CDR1 KGHSH and CDR2 LQKENI. The CDR3 region has the DNA TGTGCCAGCTCACCCCGGACTAGCGGGGGCACAGATACGCAGTATTTT. Encoded protein: CASSPRTSGGTDTQYF.

The chain combines TRBV6-1 with TRBJ1-2, with D possibly being TRBD1 (6 bases). Looked up from germline, CDR1 is MNHNS and CDR2 is SASEGT. V lost 4 bases, J lost 6 bases, and 21 bases lay in between. The CDR3 is made up of 16 amino acids. The CDR3 reads CASSVGGVRLMDGYTF. As DNA, the CDR3 is TGTGCCAGCAGTGTTGGGGGCGTGCGACTTATGGATGGCTACACCTTC.

The genes are TRBV7-2 and TRBJ2-2; TRBD1 matches 7 bases. The CDR3 sequence is 15 residues long. Germline V gives CDR1 SGHTA, CDR2 FQGNSA. Losses at the gene ends were 3 bases for V and 4 bases for J; bases not matched to a gene: 5. The CDR3 reads CASSFRQGGTGELFF. The CDR3 region has the DNA TGTGCCAGCAGCTTTAGACAGGGTGGCACCGGGGAGCTGTTTTTT.

CDR3 sequence (DNA): TGTGCCAGCAGCTTAGGGCGAGCGGGAGGAGCCACCGGGGAGCTGTTTTTT. Translating gives CASSLGRAGGATGELFF. This chain uses TRBV11-2 with TRBJ2-2; 9 positions match TRBD2. Germline V lookup: CDR1 SGHAT, CDR2 FQNNGV. This CDR3 has 17 amino acids. Trimming at V came to 1 base and at J to 4 bases, leaving 7 bases not matched to a gene.

The DNA for the CDR3 is TGTGCCAGCAGCTGGGGCCGCGAGACCCAGTACTTC. Its translation: CASSWGRETQYF. This sequence joins TRBV11-2 and TRBJ2-5; maybe TRBD1 (5 bases). Trimming removed 4 bases from V and 5 bases from J, with 8 bases in between. The CDR3 extends over 12 amino acids. The germline V gene encodes CDR1 SGHAT and CDR2 FQNNGV.